This T cell receptor beta chain was recovered during a study of blood T cells in healthy people across ages. A J-beta primer mix and a sample-barcoded 5' primer were used in a second PCR of roughly 7 to 12 cycles. One entry per CDR3 protein results from TCRdb running MiXCR on the 5' RACE reads. The table shows fewer than 750,000 distinct CDR3 sequences, with 40% to 65% occurring only once. Germline V gene lookup returns CDR1 MRHNA and CDR2 SNTAGT. This CDR3 is built from 15 residues. This clonotype was counted a few times. At one boundary the junction diverges from the germline segment, which might be a read error.

The clonotype originates from a woman older than 75 in good health. The genes are TRBV6-4 and TRBJ2-1, with D perhaps being TRBD1 or TRBD2 (5 bases each). Source material: blood. CDR3 in amino acids: CASSVDVEGNNGQFF. The CDR3 DNA sequence: TGTGCCAGCAGTGTTGATGTAGAGGGGAACAATGGGCAGTTCTTC.